Included here is one T cell receptor beta chain sequence, with context. This sample was taken from a study of blood T cell repertoires in COVID-19. For the study at large: T cells, B-cell-depleted T cells, or PBMCs provided the cDNA or gDNA that served as material.

This CDR3 comprises 15 residues. V dropped 3 bases and J dropped 10; count of bases not matched to a gene: 9. CDR1 KGHSH and CDR2 LQKENI come from the germline V gene. Up to 2 weeks before entering the study, exposed participants had met a COVID-19 case. As processed by the authors: Amplification of reference gene primers was used by the study to estimate nucleated cell counts. Method: immunoSEQ multiplex PCR; TCRdb's copy keeps in-frame clones and lacks some. Clonal size and the V and J genes are those of that table, whereas D and trimming came from the DNA. The table records hundreds of thousands of clones, about nine tenths of them present only once.

This clonotype was sampled from a woman in her forties or fifties who had been exposed to COVID-19. Material: PBMCs or T cells enriched from blood (not recorded which). The rearrangement links TRBV18 to TRBJ2-1, with 10 bases identical to TRBD2. This chain's CDR3 is CASSPLSGGAGEQFF. CDR3 DNA: TGTGCCAGCTCACCCCTAAGCGGGGGGGCCGGGGAGCAGTTCTTC.